The 15 T cell receptor beta chains reported below all come from one sample, sequenced in a study of human T cells and chemical hapten exposure (dated by TCRdb to the early 2020s). Per the publication, the time point label means: patch test 3, about 24 weeks after DPC sensitization. Taken with the paper, the label for treatment or condition translates to: therapeutic diphenylcyclopropenone sensitization with weekly scalp DPC. Library prep was done by RACE. The sequencing machine was a NextSeq 500. TCRdb reran the public reads through fastp at Q25 and MiXCR, keeping productive beta chains. Under each unique CDR3 protein, matching rows form one entry showing the most common genes and DNA. Within this sample are roughly 130,000 distinct CDR3 sequences, with approximately 11% of them counted one time only. The ten most abundant clones make up more than 2% of the sample. Here the sequenced sample was whole blood, taken in connection with sensitization to the hapten diphenylcyclopropenone (DPC). The receptors here all came from a woman between 45 and 65 years old with alopecia areata. Some clones in this sample may be carry-over from other donors' samples.

The chain carries TRBV29-1 and TRBJ2-7, with a possible D match to TRBD2 (5 bases). The V gene lost 7 bases and the J gene lost 2 bases, with 15 bases spanning the gap. Germline loops: CDR1 SQVTM, CDR2 ANQGSEA. The CDR3 totals 13 residues. The CDR3 spells CSARIAPTYEQYF. As DNA, the CDR3 is TGCAGCGCCCGGATAGCGCCCACCTACGAGCAGTACTTC.

This clonotype was counted between two and nine times. CDR3 loop: CSAPSWGARTEAFF. The CDR3 DNA reads as TGCAGTGCACCTTCTTGGGGGGCGAGAACTGAAGCTTTCTTT. V usage is TRBV20-1 and J usage is TRBJ1-1; D possibly corresponds to TRBD1 (6 bases). Trimming pared 6 bases from V and 5 bases from J, leaving 19 bases between. The CDR3 runs to 14 residues. Germline assignment: CDR1 DFQATT and CDR2 SNEGSKA (reference sequence).

The table lists this clonotype with a few counts. The chain carries TRBV3-1 and TRBJ1-3, with D perhaps TRBD1 (6 bases). Germline values: CDR1 LGHDT, CDR2 YNNKEL (reference sequence). CDR3 length: 12 amino acids. Trimming took 1 base from V and 8 from J, leaving 6 bases between them. The CDR3 bases are TGTGCCAGCAGCCAAGCAGGGGACACCATATATTTT. Protein: CASSQAGDTIYF.

There are a few counts of this clonotype. The chain combines TRBV7-3 with TRBJ2-3; maybe TRBD2 (6 bases). The CDR3 has 15 amino acids. CDR1 and CDR2 (germline): SGHTA, FQGTGA. Trimming shortened V by 3 bases and J by 2 bases, and 12 bases separated the two germline ends. The CDR3 DNA is TGTGCCAGCAGCTTGGGAGGACTTCACACAGATACGCAGTATTTT. Its protein is CASSLGGLHTDTQYF.

The sample holds many counts of this clonotype. The rearrangement joins TRBV20-1 to TRBJ2-3; 11 positions agree with TRBD2. The CDR3 totals 15 residues. CDR1 and CDR2 (germline): DFQATT, SNEGSKA (reference sequence). Trimming removed 0 bases from V and 5 bases from J; junction bases left unmatched: 4. The CDR3 here is CSARDSSGGIDTQYF. The DNA for the CDR3 is TGCAGTGCTAGAGACTCTAGCGGGGGGATAGATACGCAGTATTTT.

This clonotype was picked up many times. The chain has TRBV5-1 and TRBJ1-1; D not certain. The germline V and J ends were trimmed by 4 bases and 1 base, with 11 bases remaining between them. Germline-derived CDR1 and CDR2 are SGHRS and YFSETQ. There are 14 residues in the CDR3. The chain's CDR3 is CASSPVVRNTEAFF. The CDR3 coding sequence is TGCGCCAGCAGCCCAGTCGTCAGGAACACTGAAGCTTTCTTT.

Only a few counts were recorded for this clonotype. The rearrangement uses TRBV11-2 and TRBJ2-5, with TRBD2 matching over 11 bases. The CDR3 has 18 residues. V was pared by 6 bases and J by 4 bases, with 16 bases of the junction left unmatched. Per the germline V gene, CDR1 is SGHAT and CDR2 is FQNNGV. The CDR3 bases are TGTGCCAGCAGATCACTAGCGGGAGTATGGGGGCCAGGAGAGACCCAGTACTTC. This translates into CASRSLAGVWGPGETQYF.

This clonotype was detected a few times. V usage is TRBV29-1 and J usage is TRBJ2-1, with 7 bases aligning to TRBD1. The CDR3 runs 14 residues. In germline, CDR1 is SQVTM, CDR2 ANQGSEA. V lost 5 bases and J lost 2; bases outside the gene matches: 6. For the CDR3, the DNA is TGCAGCGTTCCCGACAGGGTCACCTACAATGAGCAGTTCTTC. Translated: CSVPDRVTYNEQFF.

V and J are TRBV19 and TRBJ2-7; 12 positions agree with TRBD2. V gave up 6 bases and J gave up 3 bases; unmatched junction bases: 3. Germline assignment: CDR1 LNHDA and CDR2 SQIVND (reference sequence). The length of the CDR3 is 14 residues. This CDR3 is CASSPSGRVYEQYF. CDR3 nucleotide sequence: TGTGCCAGTAGCCCTAGCGGGAGGGTCTACGAGCAGTACTTC.

This chain uses TRBV7-9 with TRBJ1-2; D unclear. Trimming shortened V by 5 bases and J by 6 bases, and 10 bases separated the two germline ends. The CDR3 runs to 12 residues. Germline values: CDR1 SEHNR, CDR2 FQNEAQ (reference sequence). The CDR3 DNA reads as TGTGCCAGCAGCAAGACCCCTGATGGCTACACCTTC. This gives the protein CASSKTPDGYTF.

The rearrangement links TRBV7-2 to TRBJ2-7; maybe TRBD1 (5 bases). The CDR3 extends over 14 amino acids. CDR1 is SGHTA, CDR2 FQGNSA, per germline. Trimming left V 2 bases short and J 2 bases short, with 10 bases between. Here the CDR3 reads CASSLSQGPYEQYF. DNA for the CDR3: TGTGCCAGCAGCTTATCGCAGGGTCCCTACGAGCAGTACTTC. Drawing the rest from reference TRBV7-2 and TRBJ2-7, the complete variable domain is GAGVSQSPSNKVTEKGKDVELRCDPISGHTALYWYRQSLGQGLEFLIYFQGNSAPDKSGLPSDRFSAERTGGSVSTLTIQRTQQEDSAVYLCASSLSQGPYEQYFGPGTRLTVT.

The chain recombines TRBV6-2 or TRBV6-3 with TRBJ1-3; D unclear. V lost 5 bases, J lost 3 bases, and 11 bases lay in between. The CDR3 runs 14 residues. Germline values: CDR1 MNHEY, CDR2 SVGEGT. The CDR3 reads CASSLTALGNTIYF. In DNA, the CDR3 is TGTGCCAGCAGTCTTACAGCGCTTGGAAACACCATATATTTT.

This clonotype was seen a handful of times. This chain links TRBV9 with TRBJ2-2; TRBD2 aligns across 8 bases. Per the germline V gene, CDR1 is SGDLS and CDR2 is YYNGEE. The CDR3 runs to 16 residues. V trimming: 2 bases; J trimming: 5 bases; junction bases outside the gene matches: 8. In nucleotides, the CDR3 is TGTGCCAGCAGCGTCGTGCGGGGGGCGCGGACCGGGGAGCTGTTTTTT. The encoded protein is CASSVVRGARTGELFF.

This clonotype was recorded many times. The chain is built from TRBV28 and TRBJ2-5, with D unresolved. V lost 4 bases and J lost 1, with 10 bases in between. This CDR3 comprises 14 residues. Germline-derived CDR1 and CDR2 are MDHEN and SYDVKM. The CDR3 reads CASSSPGSQETQYF. The CDR3 DNA is TGTGCCAGCAGTTCCCCGGGCAGCCAAGAGACCCAGTACTTC.

As concerns this clonotype: This clone may be a read error of a much larger clone one base away. The chain is built from TRBV27 and TRBJ2-3; 9 bases are a match to TRBD1. Germline V gives CDR1 MNHEY, CDR2 SMNVEV (reference sequence). This CDR3 region has 15 residues. The CDR3 region has the DNA TGTGCCAGCAGCCCCCGGGACAGGGCCGCAGATACGAAGTATTTT. This gives the protein CASSPRDRAADTKYF.